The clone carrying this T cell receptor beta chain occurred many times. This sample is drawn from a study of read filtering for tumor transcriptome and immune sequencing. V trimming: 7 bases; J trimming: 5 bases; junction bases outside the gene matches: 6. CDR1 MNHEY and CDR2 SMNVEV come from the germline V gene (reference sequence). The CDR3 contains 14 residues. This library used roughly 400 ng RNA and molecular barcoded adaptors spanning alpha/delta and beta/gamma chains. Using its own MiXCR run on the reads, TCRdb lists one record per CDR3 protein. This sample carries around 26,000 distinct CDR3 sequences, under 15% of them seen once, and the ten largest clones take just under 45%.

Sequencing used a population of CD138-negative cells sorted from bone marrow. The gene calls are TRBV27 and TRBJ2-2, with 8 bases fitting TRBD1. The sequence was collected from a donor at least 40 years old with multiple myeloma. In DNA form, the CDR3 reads TGTGCCAGCACCGGACAGGGAAGGACCGGGGAGCTGTTTTTT. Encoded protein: CASTGQGRTGELFF.